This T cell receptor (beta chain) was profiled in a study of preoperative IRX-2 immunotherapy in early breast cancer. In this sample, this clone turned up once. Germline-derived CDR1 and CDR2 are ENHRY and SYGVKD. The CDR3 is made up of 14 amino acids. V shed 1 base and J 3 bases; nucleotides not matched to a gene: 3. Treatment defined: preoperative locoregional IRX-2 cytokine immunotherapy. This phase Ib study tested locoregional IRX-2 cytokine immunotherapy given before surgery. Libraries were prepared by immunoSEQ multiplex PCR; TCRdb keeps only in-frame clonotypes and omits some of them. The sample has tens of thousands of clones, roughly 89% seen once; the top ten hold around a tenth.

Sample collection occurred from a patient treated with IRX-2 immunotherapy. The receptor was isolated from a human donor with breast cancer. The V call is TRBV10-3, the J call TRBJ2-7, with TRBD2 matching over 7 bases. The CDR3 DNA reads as TGTGCCATCAGTGAGTGGCGGGAGAGCTACGAGCAGTACTTC. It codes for CAISEWRESYEQYF.